The 5 T cell receptor beta chains below come from one sample, sequenced in a study of shared clonotypes between healthy human individuals. Using immunoSEQ multiplex PCR, the repertoire was profiled, and TCRdb retains in-frame clones only, with some absent. The sample comprises about 2.3 million clones, under 95% of which are singletons, and 0.37% rests with the top ten. The material sequenced was naive CD4+ T cells from PBMCs. Subset denoted: CD45RA+ positively selected. These receptors were taken from a young man in good health. Some clones in this sample may be carry-over from other donors' samples.

The V call is TRBV4-1, the J call TRBJ2-3; D uncertain. The CDR3 covers 14 residues. The V gene's germline CDR1 is MGHRA and CDR2 YSYEKL. Trimming removed 3 bases from V and 1 base from J, with 8 bases in between. This chain's CDR3 is CASSHRDRTDTQYF. The CDR3, as DNA: TGCGCCAGCAGCCACCGCGATCGCACAGATACGCAGTATTTT.

This chain uses TRBV7-2 with TRBJ1-1; 12 bases are a match to TRBD1. The germline V gene has CDR1 SGHTA and CDR2 FQGNSA. V lost 4 bases and J lost 4; bases outside the gene matches: 13. The CDR3 is 18 residues long. In nucleotides, the CDR3 is TGTGCCAGCAGCTCATCCGGGACAGGGGGCCGTTTGGGCACTGAAGCTTTCTTT. This encodes CASSSSGTGGRLGTEAFF. The whole variable domain, filled in from reference TRBV7-2 and TRBJ1-1, reads GAGVSQSPSNKVTEKGKDVELRCDPISGHTALYWYRQSLGQGLEFLIYFQGNSAPDKSGLPSDRFSAERTGGSVSTLTIQRTQQEDSAVYLCASSSSGTGGRLGTEAFFGQGTRLTVV.

The rearrangement links TRBV5-6 to TRBJ2-3; D unresolved. From germline, CDR1 is SGHDT and CDR2 YYEEEE. The V end lost 5 bases, the J end lost 4 bases, and 11 bases lay between the germline ends. The CDR3 sequence is 13 residues long. The CDR3 nucleotides read TGTGCCAGCAGTTCACAGATTGCAGATACGCAGTATTTT. Translating gives CASSSQIADTQYF.

The J gene is TRBJ1-1, the V gene TRBV11-1; D might be TRBD1 (6 bases). The CDR3 sequence is 18 residues long. Germline CDR1 and CDR2: SGHAT and FQDESV (reference sequence). With 2 bases removed from V and 0 bases from J, the gap between germline ends came to 19 bases. The CDR3 DNA reads as TGTGCCAGCAGCTTAAATTTTGGGCAGGGGCCCCTGAACACTGAAGCTTTCTTT. This translates into CASSLNFGQGPLNTEAFF.

In this sample, this clone turned up once. J is TRBJ2-7 and V is TRBV28; D ambiguous. Germline V CDR1 and CDR2: MDHEN, SYDVKM. Between the trimmed V and J ends, which lost 4 bases and 2 bases, there was a span of 12 bases. This CDR3 has 14 amino acids. The CDR3 loop is CASSSFGNPYEQYF. In nucleotides, the CDR3 is TGTGCCAGCAGTTCTTTTGGGAACCCCTACGAGCAGTACTTC.